The following is a T cell receptor beta chain sequence with its context. The antigen remains unidentified. This entry belongs to a study of CD8+ T cells in alopecia areata. Study at large: After 6 to 18 months of tofacitinib, follow-up continued 6 months off drug. Study-level points and caveats: Uncertainty about whether baseline CD8+ expansion is linked to response remains, with one nonresponder. It was observed that many expanded lesional clones persisted in scalp and blood during tofacitinib.

V dropped 0 bases and J dropped 1 base, with 12 bases sitting between them. CDR3 length: 16 amino acids. From germline, CDR1 is MNHEY and CDR2 SVGAGI. Isolated RNA was reverse transcribed into cDNA used as the sequencing template. The protocol was immunoSEQ multiplex PCR, while the TCRdb copy is restricted to in-frame clones and leaves out a portion. The data show about 120,000 clones, less than 75% seen once. As for treatment: oral pan-JAK inhibitor, 5-10 mg twice daily. Alopecia areata patients gave lesional scalp punch biopsies and peripheral blood samples. The sequence derives from a human donor with alopecia areata. This material consisted of CD8+ T cells sorted from blood, taken at week 4, from a patient treated with tofacitinib. The genes are TRBV6-5 and TRBJ2-5; the D gene is possibly TRBD1 (5 bases). This CDR3 is CASSYSIGATQETQYF. In nucleotides, the CDR3 is TGTGCCAGCAGTTACTCGATAGGGGCCACCCAAGAGACCCAGTACTTC.